The rows below give T cell receptor beta chains drawn from one sample of a study of blood T cells in healthy people across ages. Using its own MiXCR run on the 5' RACE reads, TCRdb lists one record per CDR3 protein. This sample yields approximately 490,000 distinct CDR3 sequences, of which less than 25% are seen a single time; 8.7% belongs to the top ten. The sample also formed part of further work on T cells of mothers and their children.

The specimen sequenced was blood. These receptors all stem from a boy aged 10-17 years in good health. Both conserved end residues are part of each CDR3. The D gene is left open where the match is weak. Clone size is stated in some rows and not others, as once, few, many or a class when expanded.

J: TRBJ1-1
V: TRBV28
D: NA
size: NA
CDR3: CASSLFTGNTEAFF
DNA: TGTGCCAGCAGTTTATTCACAGGGAACACTGAAGCTTTCTTT

J: TRBJ2-3
V: TRBV5-1
D: TRBD2
size: many
CDR3: CASRTSEDTQYF
DNA: TGCGCCAGCAGGACTAGCGAAGATACGCAGTATTTT

J: TRBJ1-5
V: TRBV20-1
D: NA
size: few
CDR3: CSAGRGNRNQPQHF
DNA: TGCAGTGCCGGCCGGGGGAATCGGAATCAGCCCCAGCATTTT

J: TRBJ2-7
V: TRBV20-1
D: NA
size: NA
CDR3: CSARDLESSYEQYF
DNA: TGCAGTGCTAGAGATCTGGAAAGCTCCTACGAGCAGTACTTC

J: TRBJ1-1
V: TRBV12-3/TRBV12-4
D: TRBD1
size: NA
CDR3: CASSLYQDRGTEAFF
DNA: TGTGCCAGCAGTCTTTACCAAGACAGGGGCACTGAAGCTTTCTTT

J: TRBJ2-4
V: TRBV2
D: TRBD2
size: few
CDR3: CASRRTSAKNIQYF
DNA: TGTGCCAGCCGGCGGACTAGCGCCAAAAACATTCAGTACTTC

J: TRBJ1-2
V: TRBV5-1
D: NA
size: NA
CDR3: CASSLAPELGHYGYTF
DNA: TGCGCCAGCAGCTTGGCACCTGAGCTGGGACACTATGGCTACACCTTC

J: TRBJ2-7
V: TRBV15
D: NA
size: NA
CDR3: CATGPRGSYEQYF
DNA: TGTGCCACCGGCCCTCGGGGCTCCTACGAGCAGTACTTC

J: TRBJ2-7
V: TRBV29-1
D: NA
size: few
CDR3: CSVVSQGYEQYF
DNA: TGCAGCGTCGTATCACAGGGCTACGAGCAGTACTTC

J: TRBJ2-3
V: TRBV6-5
D: NA
size: few
CDR3: CASSWSGGSSTDTQYF
DNA: TGTGCCAGCAGTTGGTCTGGCGGAAGTAGCACAGATACGCAGTATTTT